One sample yielded the 32 T cell receptor beta chains listed below, sequenced in a study of T cell clones after liver transplantation. Libraries were prepared by immunoSEQ multiplex PCR; TCRdb keeps only in-frame clonotypes and omits some of them. Of roughly 18,000 clones detected, approximately 92% appear once; the ten largest clones hold over 10%. This specimen was CD8+ T cells from blood, taken around 45 months after liver transplant. The origin of the receptors is a human patient who received a liver transplant. The graft donor may be the source of some T cells.

This chain links TRBV10-1 with TRBJ2-2; maybe TRBD2 (5 bases). CDR3 length: 15 amino acids. V lost 3 bases to trimming and J lost 0 bases, with 8 bases between them. Germline CDR1 WNHNN, CDR2 SYGVQD (reference sequence). CDR3 protein: CASSDLGANTGELFF. In DNA, the CDR3 is TGCGCCAGCAGTGACCTCGGGGCGAACACCGGGGAGCTGTTTTTT.

Details on this clone: The junction differs from germline at one of its ends, possibly a read error. This chain connects TRBV7-7 to TRBJ1-1; no reliable D call. The CDR3 consists of 13 residues. CDR1 and CDR2 (germline): SSHAT, FNYEAQ (reference sequence). Here the CDR3 DNA reads TGTGCTAGCAGCGAATCGATGGTAACTGAAGCTTTCTTT. Translated: CASSESMVTEAFF.

The rearrangement uses TRBV19 and TRBJ1-5, with TRBD1 matching over 8 bases. With 3 bases clipped from V and 2 bases from J, the junction kept 3 bases outside the gene matches. The germline V gene has CDR1 LNHDA and CDR2 SQIVND (reference sequence). The CDR3 spans 15 residues. CDR3 bases: TGTGCCAGTAGTATTGGACAGGGTGGCAATCAGCCCCAGCATTTT. Its protein is CASSIGQGGNQPQHF.

V and J are TRBV27 and TRBJ2-3, with D maybe TRBD2 (6 bases). Germline lookup yields CDR1 MNHEY and CDR2 SMNVEV (reference sequence). The V end was cut by 5 bases, the J end by 0 bases, with 18 bases between. This CDR3 contains 17 residues. DNA for the CDR3: TGTGCCAGCAGTCCGGCCGCGGCGGGATCAAGCACAGATACGCAGTATTTT. Translating it yields CASSPAAAGSSTDTQYF.

This clone occurred once. This chain links TRBV19 with TRBJ2-1, with 9 bases matching TRBD2. J was trimmed by 0 bases and V by 5 bases; bases with no gene match: 2. From germline, CDR1 is LNHDA and CDR2 SQIVND (reference sequence). CDR3 length: 15 residues. In nucleotides, the CDR3 is TGTGCCAGTAGTCCTAGCGGGAACTCCTACAATGAGCAGTTCTTC. Its protein product is CASSPSGNSYNEQFF.

This clone was picked up one time. The chain carries TRBV25-1 and TRBJ2-7, with a weak D call TRBD1 (8 bases). The germline CDR1 and CDR2 sequences are MGHDK and SYGVNS. This CDR3 is built from 17 residues. Between the trimmed V and J ends, which lost 4 bases and 3 bases, there was a span of 22 bases. The CDR3 DNA sequence: TGTGCCAGCAGTGGGACAGGGAGGGTCCTGGGCCTCTACGAGCAGTACTTC. This gives the protein CASSGTGRVLGLYEQYF.

J is TRBJ1-1 and V is TRBV7-6; D unresolved. CDR3 size: 13 residues. Trimming removed 4 bases at V and 4 bases at J, with 10 bases between. The germline gives CDR1 SGHVS, CDR2 FNYEAQ. The chain's CDR3 is CASSSVEGTEAFF. CDR3 bases: TGTGCCAGCAGCTCGGTCGAGGGCACTGAAGCTTTCTTT.

This clone was picked up one time. This chain's CDR3 is CASSYYAGELFF. CDR3 DNA: TGTGCCAGCAGTTACTATGCCGGGGAGCTGTTTTTT. The genes are TRBV6-5 and TRBJ2-2; D not certain. This CDR3 is 12 amino acids long. CDR1 is MNHEY and CDR2 is SVGAGI in the germline V gene. V was clipped by 1 base and J by 6 bases, with 3 bases between them.

V and J are TRBV27 and TRBJ2-7; possible D gene TRBD2, 6 bases. The CDR3 covers 15 residues. CDR1 is MNHEY and CDR2 is SMNVEV in the germline V gene (reference sequence). V was shortened by 5 bases and J by 2 bases, with 16 bases between the two germline ends. CDR3 sequence (DNA): TGTGCCAGCAGTCCTTGGGGGGTGAACCCCTACGAGCAGTACTTC. Translating it yields CASSPWGVNPYEQYF.

V and J are TRBV9 and TRBJ2-2; 8 bases map to TRBD1. V trimming: 2 bases; J trimming: 3 bases; junction bases outside the gene matches: 0. The CDR3 consists of 14 residues. CDR1 SGDLS and CDR2 YYNGEE come from the germline V gene. CDR3 coding DNA: TGTGCCAGCAGCGTGACAGGGGACACCGGGGAGCTGTTTTTT. It specifies CASSVTGDTGELFF.

CDR3: CASSLQGGPYEQYF. The DNA for the CDR3 is TGTGCCAGCAGCCTCCAAGGCGGGCCCTACGAGCAGTACTTC. This rearrangement joins TRBV28 to TRBJ2-7, with D maybe TRBD2 (5 bases). Germline-derived CDR1 and CDR2 are MDHEN and SYDVKM. Trimming left V 6 bases short and J 2 bases short, with 14 bases between. The CDR3 is 14 residues long.

The chain employs TRBV9 and TRBJ2-7; D might be TRBD1 (7 bases). The CDR3 has 14 amino acids. The germline CDR1 and CDR2 sequences are SGDLS and YYNGEE. Trimming shortened V by 4 bases and J by 7 bases, and 18 bases separated the two germline ends. The CDR3 region is CASSFQGGAGEQYF. The CDR3 DNA follows: TGTGCCAGCAGCTTTCAAGGGGGCGCGGGAGAGCAGTACTTC.

The V and J genes are TRBV5-4 and TRBJ2-1; 7 bases map to TRBD1. The CDR3 has 13 amino acids. With V trimmed by 2 bases and J by 8 bases, 4 bases remained unmatched. Germline V gene lookup returns CDR1 SGHNT and CDR2 YYREEE (reference sequence). The CDR3 region has the DNA TGTGCCAGCAGCTTTTGGGACAGTTATGAGCAGTTCTTC. Amino acids: CASSFWDSYEQFF.

The V and J genes are TRBV2 and TRBJ2-7; the match to TRBD1 covers 8 bases. Looked up from germline, CDR1 is SNHLY and CDR2 is FYNNEI. V shed 11 bases and J 3 bases; nucleotides not matched to a gene: 9. The CDR3 extends over 13 amino acids. This CDR3 is CAGREDRDYEQYF. In DNA, the CDR3 is TGTGCCGGCCGAGAGGACAGGGACTACGAGCAGTACTTC. Together with reference TRBV2 and TRBJ2-7, the CDR3 gives the full variable domain: EPEVTQTPSHQVTQMGQEVILRCVPISNHLYFYWYRQILGQKVEFLVSFYNNEISEKSEIFDDQFSVERPDGSNFTLKIRSTKLEDSAMYFCAGREDRDYEQYFGPGTRLTVT.

The chain has TRBV13 and TRBJ1-2; 12 nucleotides match TRBD1. The CDR3 runs to 14 residues. The V and J ends lost 4 bases and 8 bases, in that order; junction bases with no gene match: 5. Looked up from germline, CDR1 is PRHDT and CDR2 is FYEKMQ (reference sequence). In DNA form, the CDR3 reads TGTGCCAGCAGCTCGGGACAGGGGGCGCGGGGCTACACCTTC. Protein: CASSSGQGARGYTF.

This clone was observed a single time. This sequence joins TRBV10-1 and TRBJ2-7; no definite D call. V shed 3 bases and J shed 3 bases, with 12 bases lying between them. This CDR3 is 14 amino acids long. Germline CDR1 WNHNN, CDR2 SYGVQD (reference sequence). The CDR3 here is CASSDVSEVYEQYF. For the CDR3, the DNA is TGCGCCAGCAGTGATGTCAGCGAAGTCTACGAGCAGTACTTC.

The chain combines TRBV21-1 with TRBJ2-3. TRBV21-1 is annotated as a pseudogene. This CDR3 has 16 amino acids. CDR3 in DNA: TGTGCCAGCAGCAAAGCTCGGCCCCCGGGCACAGATACGCAGTATTTT. Its translation is CASSKARPPGTDTQYF.

This rearrangement joins TRBV27 to TRBJ1-2; possibly TRBD1 for D (5 bases). Between the trimmed V and J ends, which lost 8 bases and 4 bases, there was a span of 26 bases. The V gene's germline CDR1 is MNHEY and CDR2 SMNVEV (reference sequence). The CDR3 is 17 amino acids. The CDR3: CASHEILARQGPYGYTF. CDR3 DNA sequence: TGTGCCAGCCACGAAATTCTTGCCCGGCAGGGCCCCTATGGCTACACCTTC.

This clone has a single count. This rearrangement joins TRBV27 to TRBJ2-1; 9 positions match TRBD2. Germline CDR1 and CDR2: MNHEY and SMNVEV (reference sequence). The V and J ends lost 6 bases and 7 bases, in that order; junction bases with no gene match: 7. The CDR3 totals 14 residues. The CDR3, as DNA: TGTGCCAGCAGAGGTAGCGGGAGTCAAAATGAGCAGTTCTTC. The encoded protein is CASRGSGSQNEQFF.

This clone showed up just once. The chain is built from TRBV19 and TRBJ2-1; D ambiguous. V lost 3 bases and J 3 bases, leaving 12 bases between the germline ends. Germline CDR1 and CDR2: LNHDA and SQIVND (reference sequence). The CDR3 runs to 15 residues. The CDR3 DNA reads TGTGCCAGTAGTATTTGGACGGGCGTCTACAATGAGCAGTTCTTC. Translating gives CASSIWTGVYNEQFF.

As concerns this clone: The junction and the germline gene differ at one end; a read error may be behind it. The genes are TRBV15 and TRBJ2-7; 9 bases fit TRBD2. CDR1 and CDR2 (germline): LNHNV, YYDKDF (reference sequence). This CDR3 is built from 13 residues. CDR3 nucleotide sequence: TGTGCCACCAGCAGAGATAGGCGGGAGGGGGTACACTTC. Its translation is CATSRDRREGVHF. Full variable domain (outside the CDR3, taken from reference TRBV15 and TRBJ2-7): DAMVIQNPRYQVTQFGKPVTLSCSQTLNHNVMYWYQQKSSQAPKLLFHYYDKDFNNEADTPDNFQSRRPNTSFCFLDIRSPGLGDTAMYLCATSRDRREGVHFGPGTRLTVT.

The gene calls are TRBV30 and TRBJ1-1; D gene uncertain. This CDR3 contains 11 residues. Germline lookup yields CDR1 GTSNPN and CDR2 SVGIG (reference sequence). The V gene lost 4 bases and the J gene lost 6 bases, with 9 bases spanning the gap. The CDR3 DNA reads TGTGCCTGGACATCTAACGCTGAAGCTTTCTTT. Its translation: CAWTSNAEAFF.

The chain has TRBV28 and TRBJ1-5; a weak D match, TRBD1 (6 bases). Germline CDR1 reads MDHEN; CDR2 reads SYDVKM. There are 15 residues in the CDR3. V dropped 4 bases and J dropped 7 bases, with 17 bases sitting between them. CDR3 in amino acids: CASSSGQSLQQPQHF. The CDR3 DNA is TGTGCCAGCAGTTCCGGACAGTCCCTCCAGCAGCCCCAGCATTTT. Using reference TRBV28 and TRBJ1-5 for the parts outside the CDR3, the full variable domain is DVKVTQSSRYLVKRTGEKVFLECVQDMDHENMFWYRQDPGLGLRLIYFSYDVKMKEKGDIPEGYSVSREKKERFSLILESASTNQTSMYLCASSSGQSLQQPQHFGDGTRLSIL.

The rearrangement uses TRBV13 and TRBJ1-1; D is ambiguous. CDR3 length: 12 residues. The germline V gene has CDR1 PRHDT and CDR2 FYEKMQ (reference sequence). The V gene lost 4 bases and the J gene lost 6 bases, with 9 bases spanning the gap. CDR3 loop: CASSSIGPEAFF. In nucleotides, the CDR3 is TGTGCCAGCAGCTCCATTGGCCCTGAAGCTTTCTTT.

The chain uses TRBV15 and TRBJ2-1, with D uncertain. V was pared by 8 bases and J by 0 bases, with 11 bases between. Germline V gene sequence: CDR1 LNHNV, CDR2 YYDKDF (reference sequence). The CDR3 spans 14 residues. The CDR3 loop reads CATSAGNSYNEQFF. The CDR3 DNA reads as TGTGCCACCTCGGCCGGCAACTCCTACAATGAGCAGTTCTTC.

The chain is built from TRBV2 and TRBJ2-5; D could derive from TRBD1 or TRBD2 (5 bases each). The CDR3 length is 12 residues. Germline assignment: CDR1 SNHLY and CDR2 FYNNEI. Trimming cost V 8 bases and J 7 bases, with 14 bases left between them. CDR3 sequence reads: CASAGDPGTQYF. Written as DNA, the CDR3 is TGTGCCAGCGCTGGGGACCCAGGGACCCAGTACTTC.

The rearrangement links TRBV19 to TRBJ2-1, with 12 bases that match TRBD1. Trimming at V came to 4 bases and at J to 2 bases, leaving 3 bases not matched to a gene. The CDR3 covers 16 residues. CDR1 and CDR2 from the germline V gene are LNHDA and SQIVND (reference sequence). The CDR3 here is CASSRDRGPTYNEQFF. The CDR3 DNA reads as TGTGCCAGTAGTAGGGACAGGGGGCCCACCTACAATGAGCAGTTCTTC. The full variable domain, with the rest looked up from reference TRBV19 and TRBJ2-1, is DGGITQSPKYLFRKEGQNVTLSCEQNLNHDAMYWYRQDPGQGLRLIYYSQIVNDFQKGDIAEGYSVSREKKESFPLTVTSAQKNPTAFYLCASSRDRGPTYNEQFFGPGTRLTVL.

The sample holds a few counts of this clone. The chain links TRBV15 to TRBJ2-3; possible D gene TRBD1, 6 bases. CDR1 and CDR2 from the germline V gene are LNHNV and YYDKDF (reference sequence). This CDR3 comprises 16 residues. Trimming left V 0 bases short and J 6 bases short, with 16 bases between. Here the CDR3 DNA reads TGTGCCACCAGCAGAGATCGAGGGGGAGTGTCTGATACGCAGTATTTT. Its translation: CATSRDRGGVSDTQYF. Looking up the rest from reference TRBV15 and TRBJ2-3 gives the full variable domain: DAMVIQNPRYQVTQFGKPVTLSCSQTLNHNVMYWYQQKSSQAPKLLFHYYDKDFNNEADTPDNFQSRRPNTSFCFLDIRSPGLGDTAMYLCATSRDRGGVSDTQYFGPGTRLTVL.

The V gene is TRBV19, the J gene TRBJ2-2; 8 bases are shared with TRBD2. The V gene end was trimmed by 5 bases and the J gene end by 4 bases; junction bases not matched to a gene: 6. There are 15 residues in the CDR3. The germline gives CDR1 LNHDA, CDR2 SQIVND (reference sequence). The CDR3 bases are TGTGCCAGTAGTGAGACTAGCGCGGGCACCGGGGAGCTGTTTTTT. Its protein product is CASSETSAGTGELFF. Together with reference TRBV19 and TRBJ2-2, the CDR3 gives the full variable domain: DGGITQSPKYLFRKEGQNVTLSCEQNLNHDAMYWYRQDPGQGLRLIYYSQIVNDFQKGDIAEGYSVSREKKESFPLTVTSAQKNPTAFYLCASSETSAGTGELFFGEGSRLTVL.

The rearrangement uses TRBV28 and TRBJ1-2; possibly TRBD1 for D (5 bases). The CDR3 totals 13 residues. Germline loops: CDR1 MDHEN, CDR2 SYDVKM. V shed 5 bases and J shed 4 bases, with 11 bases lying between them. This chain's CDR3 is CASSNRDRYGYTF. CDR3 nucleotide sequence: TGTGCCAGCAGTAACCGGGACCGCTATGGCTACACCTTC.

In nucleotides, the CDR3 is TGTGCCTGGCAGGGACGAACCGGGGAGCTGTTTTTT. Amino acids: CAWQGRTGELFF. The chain recombines TRBV7-9 with TRBJ2-2, with D tentatively TRBD1 or TRBD2 (5 bases each). The CDR3 is 12 residues long. V dropped 11 bases and J dropped 5 bases, with 12 bases sitting between them. Per the germline V gene, CDR1 is SEHNR and CDR2 is FQNEAQ (reference sequence).

The chain couples TRBV27 to TRBJ2-1; 8 bases match TRBD1. Trimming took 6 bases from V and 6 from J; bases not matched to a gene: 7. The CDR3 runs 14 residues. CDR1 is MNHEY and CDR2 is SMNVEV in the germline V gene (reference sequence). The CDR3 loop reads CASSSMTGANEQFF. For the CDR3, the DNA is TGTGCCAGCAGCTCCATGACAGGGGCCAATGAGCAGTTCTTC.